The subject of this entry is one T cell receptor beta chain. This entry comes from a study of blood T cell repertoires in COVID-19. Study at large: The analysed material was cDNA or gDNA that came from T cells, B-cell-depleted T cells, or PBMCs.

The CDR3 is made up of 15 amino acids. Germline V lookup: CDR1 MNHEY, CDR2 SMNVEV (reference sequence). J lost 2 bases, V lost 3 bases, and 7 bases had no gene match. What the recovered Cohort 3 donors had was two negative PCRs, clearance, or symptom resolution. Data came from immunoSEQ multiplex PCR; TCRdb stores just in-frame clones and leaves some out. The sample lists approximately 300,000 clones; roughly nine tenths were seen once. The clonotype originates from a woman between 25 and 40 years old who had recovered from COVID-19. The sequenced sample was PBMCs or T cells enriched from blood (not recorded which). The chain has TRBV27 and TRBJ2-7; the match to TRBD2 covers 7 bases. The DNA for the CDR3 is TGTGCCAGCAGTTTCTTTGAGGGAGGGCCCTACGAGCAGTACTTC. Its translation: CASSFFEGGPYEQYF.